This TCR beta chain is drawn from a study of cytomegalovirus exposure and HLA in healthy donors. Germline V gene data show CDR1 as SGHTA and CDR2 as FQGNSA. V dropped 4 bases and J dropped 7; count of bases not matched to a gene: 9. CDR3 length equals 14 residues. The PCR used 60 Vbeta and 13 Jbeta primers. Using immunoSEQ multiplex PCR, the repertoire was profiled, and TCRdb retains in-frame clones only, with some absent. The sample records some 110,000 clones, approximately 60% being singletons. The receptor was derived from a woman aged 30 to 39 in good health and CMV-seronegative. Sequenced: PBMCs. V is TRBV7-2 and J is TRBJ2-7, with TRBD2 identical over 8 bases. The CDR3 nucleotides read TGTGCCAGCAGCTCTAGCGGGCCGATGGGTGAGCAGTACTTC. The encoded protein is CASSSSGPMGEQYF.